A single sample is the source of the 18 T cell receptor beta chains below, sequenced in a study of blood T cell repertoires in COVID-19. The method was immunoSEQ multiplex PCR; TCRdb's version includes in-frame clones alone and lacks a portion of them. The repertoire includes roughly 290,000 clones, nearly 90% of them detected once, and roughly 1.5% sits in the top ten. The sample taken for sequencing was PBMCs or T cells enriched from blood (not recorded which). The receptors shown here come from a woman between 18 and 29 years old with acute COVID-19.

This CDR3 is CASSTGVNEKLFF. The CDR3 coding sequence is TGTGCCAGCAGCACGGGTGTGAATGAAAAACTGTTTTTT. V and J are TRBV27 and TRBJ1-4; D is unresolved. Trimming shortened V by 6 bases and J by 5 bases, and 10 bases separated the two germline ends. CDR1 and CDR2 (germline): MNHEY, SMNVEV (reference sequence). The CDR3 extends over 13 amino acids.

The V gene is TRBV6-2 or TRBV6-3, the J gene TRBJ2-2; TRBD2 agrees at 7 bases. From germline, CDR1 is MNHEY and CDR2 SVGEGT. The V segment lost 1 base and the J segment 6 bases; nucleotides outside the gene matches: 2. This CDR3 region has 14 residues. CDR3 sequence reads: CASSYFAGAGELFF. CDR3 coding DNA: TGTGCCAGCAGTTACTTTGCGGGAGCCGGGGAGCTGTTTTTT.

This chain links TRBV6-5 with TRBJ2-7; TRBD1 agrees at 9 bases. There are 14 residues in the CDR3. Germline V CDR1 and CDR2: MNHEY, SVGAGI. Trimming cost V 6 bases and J 4 bases; bases outside gene matches: 7. The CDR3 DNA follows: TGTGCCAGCAGGCGGGGACAGGGCTTATACGAGCAGTACTTC. Translation gives CASRRGQGLYEQYF.

The V and J genes are TRBV7-2 and TRBJ2-4; TRBD1 is a possible D gene (6 bases). Trimming shortened V by 4 bases and J by 0 bases, and 13 bases separated the two germline ends. CDR3 length: 16 amino acids. Germline lookup yields CDR1 SGHTA and CDR2 FQGNSA. The CDR3 loop is CASSSIGDIAKNIQYF. The CDR3 coding sequence is TGTGCCAGCAGCTCCATCGGGGACATAGCCAAAAACATTCAGTACTTC.

This chain links TRBV28 with TRBJ1-6; the match to TRBD1 covers 7 bases. CDR1 is MDHEN and CDR2 is SYDVKM in the germline V gene. CDR3 length equals 17 residues. Trimming removed 6 bases from V and 0 bases from J; junction bases left unmatched: 8. The CDR3 nucleotides are TGTGCCAGCAGCCAGGACAGGAAGAGCTCCTATAATTCACCCCTCCACTTT. It specifies CASSQDRKSSYNSPLHF.

This sequence joins TRBV24-1 and TRBJ2-7, with a weak D call TRBD2 (6 bases). CDR3 length: 21 residues. The V and J ends lost 1 base and 2 bases respectively, with 29 bases between them. Germline lookup yields CDR1 KGHDR and CDR2 SFDVKD. The CDR3, as DNA: TGTGCCACCAGTGATTTCCCTCGAATGTTCGGCCCCTTGGGGGGTACCTACGAGCAGTACTTC. It is translated as CATSDFPRMFGPLGGTYEQYF.

The rearrangement links TRBV19 to TRBJ1-2; possible D gene TRBD1, 5 bases. V lost 3 bases to trimming and J lost 5 bases, with 13 bases between them. Germline loops: CDR1 LNHDA, CDR2 SQIVND (reference sequence). This CDR3 is built from 14 residues. The CDR3 reads CASSILTGAYGYTF. In DNA, the CDR3 is TGTGCCAGTAGTATCCTAACAGGCGCGTATGGCTACACCTTC. The whole variable domain, filled in from reference TRBV19 and TRBJ1-2, reads DGGITQSPKYLFRKEGQNVTLSCEQNLNHDAMYWYRQDPGQGLRLIYYSQIVNDFQKGDIAEGYSVSREKKESFPLTVTSAQKNPTAFYLCASSILTGAYGYTFGSGTRLTVV.

The V gene is TRBV7-8, the J gene TRBJ2-1; D might be TRBD2 (6 bases). The CDR3 totals 16 residues. V lost 3 bases and J lost 4, with 16 bases in between. The germline V gene has CDR1 SGHVS and CDR2 FQNEAQ. The CDR3 sequence: CASSLTRRGLYNEQFF. CDR3 DNA sequence: TGTGCCAGCAGCTTGACCAGGCGGGGATTGTACAATGAGCAGTTCTTC.

This chain links TRBV10-3 with TRBJ2-5; 7 bases match TRBD2. V dropped 3 bases and J dropped 4; count of bases not matched to a gene: 11. The CDR3 totals 16 residues. Per germline, CDR1 ENHRY and CDR2 SYGVKD. The CDR3: CAISDQLTSLGETQYF. The CDR3 DNA reads TGTGCCATCAGTGATCAGTTGACTAGCCTTGGAGAGACCCAGTACTTC.

CDR3 sequence (DNA): TGCGCCAGCAGCTCACTCCCAGGCGCAGCGGGAGGGCCGGCTGAGCAGTTCTTC. Protein product: CASSSLPGAAGGPAEQFF. The V call is TRBV5-1, the J call TRBJ2-1; 10 positions match TRBD2. The germline V gene has CDR1 SGHRS and CDR2 YFSETQ. The CDR3 is 18 residues long. The V gene end was trimmed by 3 bases and the J gene end by 9 bases; junction bases not matched to a gene: 18.

J is TRBJ1-4 and V is TRBV28; D unresolved. This CDR3 contains 13 residues. Germline lookup yields CDR1 MDHEN and CDR2 SYDVKM. The V end lost 6 bases, the J end lost 0 bases, and 5 bases lay between the germline ends. The CDR3 protein is CASSLATNEKLFF. CDR3 coding DNA: TGTGCCAGCAGCCTTGCAACTAATGAAAAACTGTTTTTT.

The chain carries TRBV29-1 and TRBJ2-3, with D tentatively TRBD2 (6 bases). The CDR3 is made up of 15 amino acids. Germline CDR1 and CDR2: SQVTM and ANQGSEA. V shed 7 bases and J shed 0 bases, with 17 bases lying between them. CDR3 sequence reads: CSARDFALSTDTQYF. In DNA form, the CDR3 reads TGCAGCGCCCGGGACTTCGCCCTTAGCACAGATACGCAGTATTTT.

This chain joins TRBV7-2 and TRBJ1-5, with a tentative D call TRBD1 (6 bases). V lost 4 bases and J lost 4, with 11 bases in between. The germline CDR1 and CDR2 sequences are SGHTA and FQGNSA. This CDR3 is 14 amino acids long. CDR3 coding DNA: TGTGCCAGCAGCTGGGCCAGGGGAAATCAGCCCCAGCATTTT. This sequence encodes CASSWARGNQPQHF.

The CDR3 region is CASSNPGTQYEQYF. CDR3 in DNA: TGCGCCAGCAGCAATCCCGGGACTCAATACGAGCAGTACTTC. The chain employs TRBV5-1 and TRBJ2-7, with D possibly matching TRBD2 (6 bases). The germline V and J ends were trimmed by 4 bases and 4 bases, with 15 bases remaining between them. The CDR3 loop spans 14 amino acids. The germline V gene encodes CDR1 SGHRS and CDR2 YFSETQ.

The chain combines TRBV6-6 with TRBJ2-1; TRBD2 might be the D (6 bases). Germline CDR1 MNHNY, CDR2 SVGAGI (reference sequence). V lost 6 bases and J 4 bases, leaving 7 bases between the germline ends. This CDR3 has 12 amino acids. CDR3 nucleotides: TGTGCCAGCAGGGAGGGTTACAATGAGCAGTTCTTC. Residues: CASREGYNEQFF.

This chain uses TRBV5-4 with TRBJ2-5; weak D call: TRBD1 (6 bases). Germline V gives CDR1 SGHNT, CDR2 YYREEE (reference sequence). The CDR3 spans 14 residues. V was pared by 0 bases and J by 5 bases, with 11 bases between. CDR3 in DNA: TGTGCCAGCAGCTTGGGACAGGCCAGCGAGACCCAGTACTTC. This encodes CASSLGQASETQYF.

J is TRBJ2-1 and V is TRBV19; D is ambiguous. From germline, CDR1 is LNHDA and CDR2 SQIVND (reference sequence). The CDR3 has 15 amino acids. V was shortened by 3 bases and J by 7 bases, with 16 bases between the two germline ends. The CDR3 DNA reads TGTGCCAGTAGTATTCAGCCGCGGCTCAATAATGAGCAGTTCTTC. This encodes CASSIQPRLNNEQFF.

The chain uses TRBV20-1 and TRBJ2-1, with unresolved D. The CDR3 consists of 11 residues. Per germline, CDR1 DFQATT and CDR2 SNEGSKA (reference sequence). The V end was cut by 4 bases, the J end by 9 bases, with 10 bases between. The CDR3 DNA reads as TGCAGTGCTACGGAGAGATTTGAGCAGTTCTTC. As protein: CSATERFEQFF.